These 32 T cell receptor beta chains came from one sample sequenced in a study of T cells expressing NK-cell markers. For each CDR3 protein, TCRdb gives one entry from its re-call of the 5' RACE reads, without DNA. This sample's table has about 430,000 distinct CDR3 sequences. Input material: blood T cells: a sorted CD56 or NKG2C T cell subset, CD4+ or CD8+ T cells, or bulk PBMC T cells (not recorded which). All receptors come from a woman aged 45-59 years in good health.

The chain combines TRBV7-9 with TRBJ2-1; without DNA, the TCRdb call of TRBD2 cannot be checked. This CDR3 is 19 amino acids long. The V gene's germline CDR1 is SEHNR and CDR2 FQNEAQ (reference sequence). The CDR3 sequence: CASSLPGLAGDLSYNEQFF.

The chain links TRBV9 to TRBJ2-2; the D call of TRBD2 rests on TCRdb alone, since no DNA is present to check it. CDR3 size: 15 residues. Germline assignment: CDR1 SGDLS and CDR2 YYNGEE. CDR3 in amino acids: CASSVTAGETGELFF.

The chain's CDR3 is CASSGLYEQYF. The chain is built from TRBV9 and TRBJ2-7. Per the germline V gene, CDR1 is SGDLS and CDR2 is YYNGEE. CDR3 length equals 11 residues.

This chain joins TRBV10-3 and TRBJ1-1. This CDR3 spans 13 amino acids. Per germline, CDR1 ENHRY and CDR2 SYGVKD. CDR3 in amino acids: CATLAGLNTEAFF.

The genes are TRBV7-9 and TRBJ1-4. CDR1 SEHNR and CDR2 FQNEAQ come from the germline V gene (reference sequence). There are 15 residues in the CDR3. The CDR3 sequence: CASNRDGTTNEKLFF.

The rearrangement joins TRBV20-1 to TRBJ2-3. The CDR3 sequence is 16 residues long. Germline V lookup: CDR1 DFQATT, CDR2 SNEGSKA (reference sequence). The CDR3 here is CSASAVVGLGTDTQYF.

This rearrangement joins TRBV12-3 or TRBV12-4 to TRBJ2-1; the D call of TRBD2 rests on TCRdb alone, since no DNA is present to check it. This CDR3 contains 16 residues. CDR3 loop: CASSPRAGVIYNEQFF.

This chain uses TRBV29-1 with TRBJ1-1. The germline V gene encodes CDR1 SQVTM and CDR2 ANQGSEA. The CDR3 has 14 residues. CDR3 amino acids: CSVVGGTVNTEAFF.

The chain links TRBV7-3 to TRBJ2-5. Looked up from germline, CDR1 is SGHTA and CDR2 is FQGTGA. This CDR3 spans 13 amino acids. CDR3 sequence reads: CASSGGPQETQYF.

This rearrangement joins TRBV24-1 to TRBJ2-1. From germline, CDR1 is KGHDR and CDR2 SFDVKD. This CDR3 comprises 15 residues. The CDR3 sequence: CATSDTSRSYNEQFF.

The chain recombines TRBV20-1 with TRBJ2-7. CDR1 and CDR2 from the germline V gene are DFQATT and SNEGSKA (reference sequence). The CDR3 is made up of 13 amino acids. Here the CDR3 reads CSARKVTSYEQYF.

CDR3 sequence reads: CASSSRDFEKLVF. The V and J genes are TRBV5-6 and TRBJ1-4. In germline, CDR1 is SGHDT, CDR2 YYEEEE. The length of the CDR3 is 13 residues.

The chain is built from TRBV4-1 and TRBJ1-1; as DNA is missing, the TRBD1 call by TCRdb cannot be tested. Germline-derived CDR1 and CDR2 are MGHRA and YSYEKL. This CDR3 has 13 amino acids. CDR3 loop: CASSPQGRIEAFF.

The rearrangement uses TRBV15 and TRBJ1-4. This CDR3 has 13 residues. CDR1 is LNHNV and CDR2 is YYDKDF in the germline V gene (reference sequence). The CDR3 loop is CATKAATNEKLFF.

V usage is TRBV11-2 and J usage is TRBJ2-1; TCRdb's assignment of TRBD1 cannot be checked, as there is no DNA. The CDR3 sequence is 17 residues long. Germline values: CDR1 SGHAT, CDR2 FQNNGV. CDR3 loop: CASTQGTGPTLYNEQFF.

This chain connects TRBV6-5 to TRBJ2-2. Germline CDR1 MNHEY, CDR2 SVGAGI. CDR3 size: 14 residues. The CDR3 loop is CASSQIVNTGELFF.

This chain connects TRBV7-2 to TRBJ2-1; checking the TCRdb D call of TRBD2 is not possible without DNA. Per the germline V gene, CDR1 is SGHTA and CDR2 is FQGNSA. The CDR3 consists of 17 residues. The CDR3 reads CASSPLGLADSYNEQFF.

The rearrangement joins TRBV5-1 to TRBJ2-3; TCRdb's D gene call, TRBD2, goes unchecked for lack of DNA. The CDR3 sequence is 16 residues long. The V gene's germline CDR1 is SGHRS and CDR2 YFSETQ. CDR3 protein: CASSPRTSGSTDTQYF. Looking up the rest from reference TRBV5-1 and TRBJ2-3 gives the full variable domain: KAGVTQTPRYLIKTRGQQVTLSCSPISGHRSVSWYQQTPGQGLQFLFEYFSETQRNKGNFPGRFSGRQFSNSRSEMNVSTLELGDSALYLCASSPRTSGSTDTQYFGPGTRLTVL.

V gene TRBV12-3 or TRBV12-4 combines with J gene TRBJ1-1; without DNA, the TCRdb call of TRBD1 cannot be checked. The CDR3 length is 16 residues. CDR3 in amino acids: CASSLVSTQGYTEAFF.

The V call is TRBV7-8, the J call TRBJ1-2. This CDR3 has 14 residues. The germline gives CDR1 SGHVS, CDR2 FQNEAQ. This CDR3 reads CASTTLFWSYGYTF.

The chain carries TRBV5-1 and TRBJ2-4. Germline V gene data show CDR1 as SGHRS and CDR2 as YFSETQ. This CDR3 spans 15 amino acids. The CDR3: CASSLMASRGNIQYF.

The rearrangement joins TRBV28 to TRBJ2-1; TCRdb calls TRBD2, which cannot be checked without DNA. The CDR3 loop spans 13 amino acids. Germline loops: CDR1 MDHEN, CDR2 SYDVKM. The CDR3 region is CASTREGNNEQFF.

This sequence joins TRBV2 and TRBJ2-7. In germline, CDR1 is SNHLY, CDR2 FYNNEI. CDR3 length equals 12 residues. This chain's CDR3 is CASSDWVYEQYF.

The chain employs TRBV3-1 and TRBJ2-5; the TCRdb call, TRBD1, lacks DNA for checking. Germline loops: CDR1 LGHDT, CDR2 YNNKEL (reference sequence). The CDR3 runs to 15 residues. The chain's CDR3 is CASSHGTSEWETQYF.

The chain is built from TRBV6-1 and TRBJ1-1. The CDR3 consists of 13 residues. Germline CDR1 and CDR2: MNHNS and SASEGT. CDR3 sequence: CASSAEVATEAFF.

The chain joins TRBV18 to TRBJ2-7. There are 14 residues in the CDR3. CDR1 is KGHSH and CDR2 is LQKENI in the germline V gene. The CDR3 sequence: CASSPPGISYEQYF.

The CDR3 sequence: CASTKKDRFGANVLTF. The V gene is TRBV6-6, the J gene TRBJ2-6; TCRdb calls TRBD1, which cannot be checked without DNA. The germline V gene encodes CDR1 MNHNY and CDR2 SVGAGI (reference sequence). The CDR3 extends over 16 amino acids.

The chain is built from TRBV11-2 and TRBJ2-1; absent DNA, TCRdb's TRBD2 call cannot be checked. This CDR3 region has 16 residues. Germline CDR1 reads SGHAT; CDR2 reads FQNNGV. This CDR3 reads CASSSLRGAYPNEQFF. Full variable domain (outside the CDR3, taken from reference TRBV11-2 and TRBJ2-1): EAGVAQSPRYKIIEKRQSVAFWCNPISGHATLYWYQQILGQGPKLLIQFQNNGVVDDSQLPKDRFSAERLKGVDSTLKIQPAKLEDSAVYLCASSSLRGAYPNEQFFGPGTRLTVL.

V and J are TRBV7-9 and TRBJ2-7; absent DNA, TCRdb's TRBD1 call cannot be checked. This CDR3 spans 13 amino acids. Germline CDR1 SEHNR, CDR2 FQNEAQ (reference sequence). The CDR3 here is CATGGGTSYEQYF.

The CDR3 spells CASSQPTRGALNEQFF. The gene calls are TRBV4-1 and TRBJ2-1. In germline, CDR1 is MGHRA, CDR2 YSYEKL. The CDR3 has 16 amino acids.

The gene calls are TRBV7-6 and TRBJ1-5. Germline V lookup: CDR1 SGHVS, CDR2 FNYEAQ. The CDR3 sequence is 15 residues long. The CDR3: CASSLPRGCNQPQHF.

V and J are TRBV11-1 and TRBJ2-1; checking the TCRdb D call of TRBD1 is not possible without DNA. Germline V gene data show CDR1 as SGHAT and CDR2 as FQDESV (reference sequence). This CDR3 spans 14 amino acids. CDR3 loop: CASSLGETYNEQFF.